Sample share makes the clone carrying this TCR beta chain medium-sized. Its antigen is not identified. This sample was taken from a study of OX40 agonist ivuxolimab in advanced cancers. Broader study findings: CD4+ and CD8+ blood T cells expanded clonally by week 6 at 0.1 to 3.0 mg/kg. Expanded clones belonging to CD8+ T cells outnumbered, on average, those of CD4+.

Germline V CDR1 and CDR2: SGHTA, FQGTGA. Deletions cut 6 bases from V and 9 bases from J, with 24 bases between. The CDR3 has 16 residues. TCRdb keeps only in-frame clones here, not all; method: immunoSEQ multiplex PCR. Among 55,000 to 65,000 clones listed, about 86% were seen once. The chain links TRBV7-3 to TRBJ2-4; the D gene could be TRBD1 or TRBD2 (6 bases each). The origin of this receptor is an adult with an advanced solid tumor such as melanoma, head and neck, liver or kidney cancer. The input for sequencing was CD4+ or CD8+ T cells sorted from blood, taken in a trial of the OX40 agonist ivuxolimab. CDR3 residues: CASRSFPGAAGSIQYF. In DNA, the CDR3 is TGTGCCAGCAGGTCCTTTCCGGGGGCCGCCGGGAGCATTCAGTACTTC.